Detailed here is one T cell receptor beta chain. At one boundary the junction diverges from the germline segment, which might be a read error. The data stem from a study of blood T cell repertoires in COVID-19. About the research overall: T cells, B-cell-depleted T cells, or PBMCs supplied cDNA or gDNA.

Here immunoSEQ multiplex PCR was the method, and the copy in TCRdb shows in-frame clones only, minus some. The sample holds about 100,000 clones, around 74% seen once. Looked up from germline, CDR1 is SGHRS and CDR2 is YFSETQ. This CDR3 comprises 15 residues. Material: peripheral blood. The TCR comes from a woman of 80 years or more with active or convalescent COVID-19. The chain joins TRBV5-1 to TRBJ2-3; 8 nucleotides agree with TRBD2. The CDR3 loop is CASSGSGGPSDTQYF. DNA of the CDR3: TGTGCCAGCAGCGGGTCGGGAGGGCCGTCAGATACGCAGTATTTT.